The clone carrying this TCR beta chain was observed a few times. Its antigen is unidentified. This sample is part of a study of blood T cells in healthy people across ages. The study's findings and limits: Observed TCR beta diversity per million T cells went down as age went up. This fall followed a roughly linear course with age. Relative to aged donors, long-lived donors carried more naive CD4+ cells and displayed higher diversity.

A second roughly 6 to 11 cycle PCR used barcoded and J-beta primers. Every sample produced at least 2.5 million CDR3-containing paired-end reads. Using its own MiXCR run on the 5' RACE reads, TCRdb lists one record per CDR3 protein. The data show around 2 million distinct CDR3 sequences, approximately 39% seen once. Trimming pared 5 bases from V and 7 bases from J, leaving 12 bases between. This CDR3 is 12 amino acids long. Germline CDR1 is MNHNY and CDR2 is SVGAGI (reference sequence). Sequencing input: blood. The receptor's source is a human donor in good health. The gene calls are TRBV6-6 and TRBJ2-7; D is unresolved. The CDR3 coding sequence is TGTGCCAGCAGTAACCCGTTCGCAGAGCAGTACTTC. It codes for CASSNPFAEQYF.